This T cell receptor beta chain was identified during a study of T cell clonotyping in hematopoietic cell transplantation. The study's findings and limits: No sorting was done, leaving CD4 and CD8 contributions mixed.

Time point described: recipient sample about 28 days before transplant, after cytoreduction. This clone was counted only a few times. The antigen is undetermined. Germline CDR1 and CDR2: MNHEY and SVGAGI. The CDR3 covers 13 residues. V lost 6 bases, J lost 1 base, and 2 bases stayed unmatched. The repertoire was sequenced with immunoSEQ multiplex PCR; TCRdb's copy has only in-frame clones and lacks some. The table has 25,000 to 30,000 clones, 82% seen once; the top ten hold about 1.8%. The source of this sequence is a man in his forties with acute myeloid leukemia. Some clones in this sample may be carry-over from other donors' samples. Material: peripheral blood mononuclear cells, obtained before stem cell transplant. The V gene is TRBV6-5, the J gene TRBJ1-1; 7 bases fit TRBD1. The CDR3 protein is CASSRTGNTEAFF. The CDR3 DNA reads TGTGCCAGCAGCCGGACAGGGAACACTGAAGCTTTCTTT.